The 10 T cell receptor beta chains given below trace back to one sample, sequenced in a study of blood T cell repertoires in COVID-19. TCRdb's copy holds only in-frame clones and misses some; the assay was immunoSEQ multiplex PCR. The sample includes 95,000 to 100,000 clones, about 87% of them seen just once. Sequencing used peripheral blood. The receptors stem from a woman in her 30s with acute or convalescent COVID-19.

The V gene is TRBV5-8, the J gene TRBJ2-2; TRBD1 agrees at 8 bases. Germline V gene sequence: CDR1 SGHTS, CDR2 YDEGEE. V shed 6 bases, J shed 2 bases, and the junction held 3 bases outside the gene matches. This CDR3 contains 14 residues. The CDR3 DNA sequence: TGTGCCAGCAACGGACAGGGTAACACCGGGGAGCTGTTTTTT. Amino acid sequence: CASNGQGNTGELFF.

This sequence joins TRBV6-5 and TRBJ1-5; TRBD1 matches 7 bases. In germline, CDR1 is MNHEY, CDR2 SVGAGI. This CDR3 spans 14 amino acids. The junction had 7 bases not matched to a gene; V was cut back by 5 bases and J by 6 bases. CDR3 sequence: CASSPGPGGQPQHF. The CDR3 bases are TGTGCCAGCAGTCCGGGGCCAGGGGGTCAGCCCCAGCATTTT.

The chain couples TRBV7-8 to TRBJ1-5, with D possibly matching TRBD1 (5 bases). The CDR3 consists of 16 residues. V lost 5 bases, J lost 0 bases, and 14 bases lay in between. Germline assignment: CDR1 SGHVS and CDR2 FQNEAQ. The CDR3 DNA sequence: TGTGCCAGCAGCCCTCAGGACACCAATAGCAATCAGCCCCAGCATTTT. Encoded protein: CASSPQDTNSNQPQHF.

This chain joins TRBV7-8 and TRBJ1-5, with D uncertain. Between the trimmed V and J ends, which lost 2 bases and 3 bases, there was a span of 8 bases. Germline assignment: CDR1 SGHVS and CDR2 FQNEAQ. The CDR3 totals 14 residues. The CDR3 reads CASSLHGVNQPQHF. The CDR3 DNA is TGTGCCAGCAGCTTACACGGGGTCAATCAGCCCCAGCATTTT.

The CDR3 reads CASSPGDRDGSPLHF. The CDR3, as DNA: TGTGCCAGCAGCCCCGGAGACAGGGATGGTTCACCCCTCCACTTT. The rearrangement uses TRBV7-9 and TRBJ1-6; 7 nucleotides agree with TRBD1. V shed 5 bases, J shed 9 bases, and the junction held 10 bases outside the gene matches. CDR1 is SEHNR and CDR2 is FQNEAQ in the germline V gene (reference sequence). The CDR3 contains 15 residues.

The V gene is TRBV5-1, the J gene TRBJ2-3; no firm D call. With 0 bases removed from V and 3 bases from J, the gap between germline ends came to 8 bases. This CDR3 spans 14 amino acids. Germline CDR1 SGHRS, CDR2 YFSETQ. CDR3 bases: TGCGCCAGCAGCTTGGACGGTATAACAGATACGCAGTATTTT. Translating gives CASSLDGITDTQYF.

The gene calls are TRBV5-6 and TRBJ1-3; D unclear. Germline assignment: CDR1 SGHDT and CDR2 YYEEEE. The CDR3 length is 11 residues. Between the trimmed V and J ends, which lost 4 bases and 8 bases, there was a span of 7 bases. CDR3 sequence (DNA): TGTGCCAGCAGCGCCGGTTACACCATATATTTT. Amino acid sequence: CASSAGYTIYF.

The gene calls are TRBV15 and TRBJ1-2, with 7 bases matching TRBD1. The CDR3 runs 13 residues. The germline gives CDR1 LNHNV, CDR2 YYDKDF (reference sequence). V lost 1 base to trimming and J lost 10 bases; unmatched junction nucleotides: 6. In nucleotides, the CDR3 is TGTGCCACCAGCAGAGTAACGACAGGGACCTACACCTTC. Translating gives CATSRVTTGTYTF.

This clone was counted only a few times. This same CDR3 is encoded by further DNA sequences in the sample. This rearrangement joins TRBV9 to TRBJ1-4; D not resolved. Per germline, CDR1 SGDLS and CDR2 YYNGEE. V was cut by 3 bases and J by 5 bases, with 5 bases left in between. This CDR3 is built from 12 residues. CDR3 loop: CASSAQNEKLFF. The DNA for the CDR3 is TGTGCCAGCAGCGCGCAGAATGAAAAACTGTTTTTT.

The chain combines TRBV6-2 or TRBV6-3 with TRBJ1-5; maybe TRBD1 (5 bases). V gave up 2 bases and J gave up 6 bases, with 14 bases separating them. Germline V gene lookup returns CDR1 MNHEY and CDR2 SVGEGT. This CDR3 has 15 residues. In DNA form, the CDR3 reads TGTGCCAGCAGTTACATCAGGGCGCAGAGTCAGCCCCAGCATTTT. It yields the protein CASSYIRAQSQPQHF.